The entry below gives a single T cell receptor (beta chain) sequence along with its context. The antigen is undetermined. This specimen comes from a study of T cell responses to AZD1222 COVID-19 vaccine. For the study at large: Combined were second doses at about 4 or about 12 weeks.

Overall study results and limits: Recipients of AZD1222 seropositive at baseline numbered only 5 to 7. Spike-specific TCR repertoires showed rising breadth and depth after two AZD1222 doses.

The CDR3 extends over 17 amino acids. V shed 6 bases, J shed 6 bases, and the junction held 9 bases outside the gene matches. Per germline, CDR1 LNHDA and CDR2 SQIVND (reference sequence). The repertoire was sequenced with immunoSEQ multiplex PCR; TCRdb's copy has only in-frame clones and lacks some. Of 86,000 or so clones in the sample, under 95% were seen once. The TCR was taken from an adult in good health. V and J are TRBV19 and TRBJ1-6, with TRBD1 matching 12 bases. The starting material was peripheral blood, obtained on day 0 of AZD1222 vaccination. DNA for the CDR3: TGTGCCAGTAGACACCGGGGACAGGGGGCTCGTAATTCACCCCTCCACTTT. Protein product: CASRHRGQGARNSPLHF. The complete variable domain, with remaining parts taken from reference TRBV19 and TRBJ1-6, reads DGGITQSPKYLFRKEGQNVTLSCEQNLNHDAMYWYRQDPGQGLRLIYYSQIVNDFQKGDIAEGYSVSREKKESFPLTVTSAQKNPTAFYLCASRHRGQGARNSPLHFGNGTRLTVT.